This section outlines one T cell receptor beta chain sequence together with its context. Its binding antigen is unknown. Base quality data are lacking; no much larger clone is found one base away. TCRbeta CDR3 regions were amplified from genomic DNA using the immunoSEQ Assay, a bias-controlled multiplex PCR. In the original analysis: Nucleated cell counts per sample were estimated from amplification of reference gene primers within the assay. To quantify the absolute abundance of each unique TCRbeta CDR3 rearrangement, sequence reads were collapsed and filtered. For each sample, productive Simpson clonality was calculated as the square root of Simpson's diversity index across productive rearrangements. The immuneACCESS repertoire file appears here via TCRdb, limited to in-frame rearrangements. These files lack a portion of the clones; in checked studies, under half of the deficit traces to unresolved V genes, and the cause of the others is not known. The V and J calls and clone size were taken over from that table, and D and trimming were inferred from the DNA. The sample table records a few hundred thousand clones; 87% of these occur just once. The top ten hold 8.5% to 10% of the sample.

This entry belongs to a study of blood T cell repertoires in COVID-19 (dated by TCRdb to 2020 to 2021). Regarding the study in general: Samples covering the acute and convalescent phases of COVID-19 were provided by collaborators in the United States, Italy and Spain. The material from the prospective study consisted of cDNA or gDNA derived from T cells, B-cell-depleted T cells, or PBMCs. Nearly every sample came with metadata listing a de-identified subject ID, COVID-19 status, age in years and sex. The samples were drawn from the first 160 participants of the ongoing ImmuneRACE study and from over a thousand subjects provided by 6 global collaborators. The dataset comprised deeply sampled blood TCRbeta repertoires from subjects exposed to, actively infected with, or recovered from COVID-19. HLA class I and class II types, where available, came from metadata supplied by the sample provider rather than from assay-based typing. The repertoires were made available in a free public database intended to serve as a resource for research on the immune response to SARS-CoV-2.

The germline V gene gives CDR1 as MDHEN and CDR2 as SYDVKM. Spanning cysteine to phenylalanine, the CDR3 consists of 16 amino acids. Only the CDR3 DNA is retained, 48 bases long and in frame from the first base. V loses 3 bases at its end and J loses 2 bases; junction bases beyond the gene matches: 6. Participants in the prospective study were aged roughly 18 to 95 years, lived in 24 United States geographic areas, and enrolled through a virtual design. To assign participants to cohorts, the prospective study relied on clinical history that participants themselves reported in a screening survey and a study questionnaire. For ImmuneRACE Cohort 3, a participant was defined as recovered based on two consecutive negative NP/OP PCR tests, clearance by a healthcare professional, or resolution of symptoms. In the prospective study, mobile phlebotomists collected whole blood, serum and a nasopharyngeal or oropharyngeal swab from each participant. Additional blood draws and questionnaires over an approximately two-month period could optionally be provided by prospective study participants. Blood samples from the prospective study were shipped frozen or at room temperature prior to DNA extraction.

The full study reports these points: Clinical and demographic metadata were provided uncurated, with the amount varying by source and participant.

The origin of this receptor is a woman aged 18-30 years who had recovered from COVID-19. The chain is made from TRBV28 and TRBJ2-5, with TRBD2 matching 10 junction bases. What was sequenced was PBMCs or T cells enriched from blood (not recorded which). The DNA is TGTGCCAGCAGTTTTTGGGTAGCGGGAGGACAAGAGACCCAGTACTTC. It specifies CASSFWVAGGQETQYF.